This TCR beta chain was recorded in a study of cytotoxic CD8 clonotypes in ibrutinib-treated CLL. General study results and limits: Progressing patients had sampling times that differed from those of sustained-remission patients.

Concerning this clone: Antigen: not known.

Frozen-stored PBMCs produced approximately 1.9 micrograms of genomic DNA for TCR beta libraries. This table comes from immunoSEQ multiplex PCR, and its TCRdb copy is limited to in-frame clones, with some not included. The table shows about 86,000 clones, with approximately 86% occurring only once. The CDR3 totals 16 residues. Germline CDR1 and CDR2: GTSNPN and SVGIG (reference sequence). The J segment lost 6 bases and the V segment lost 3 bases, leaving 11 bases of the junction unmatched. The chain uses TRBV30 and TRBJ2-2, with 9 bases identical to TRBD1. This clonotype was sampled from a human donor with chronic lymphocytic leukemia. Sample: PBMCs, taken before ibrutinib treatment. CDR3 nucleotide sequence: TGTGCCTGGAGAGACACGGGACAGGGTGACGCCGGGGAGCTGTTTTTT. This sequence encodes CAWRDTGQGDAGELFF.